These 14 T cell receptor beta chains originate from one sample sequenced in a study of T-cell memory formation after mild COVID-19. TCRdb re-called the 5' RACE reads through MiXCR, storing one row per CDR3 protein. The table lists about 190,000 distinct CDR3 sequences, around 25% of them singletons, with roughly 11% in the top ten. The specimen was PBMCs or a T cell subset sorted from them (not recorded which). The receptors originated from an adult woman who had mild COVID-19 (a few samples of this study predate the infection). Cell type and time point are not known.

CDR3 loop: CATGTGEETQYF. The CDR3 DNA reads as TGTGCCACCGGGACAGGGGAAGAGACCCAGTACTTC. This chain uses TRBV10-3 with TRBJ2-5, with 10 bases that match TRBD1. Germline trimming cut 10 bases from V and 3 bases from J; bases unmatched to any gene: 2. The CDR3 is made up of 12 amino acids. CDR1 and CDR2 (germline): ENHRY, SYGVKD.

This chain joins TRBV7-3 and TRBJ2-2; D might be TRBD1 (6 bases). V lost 2 bases and J lost 4, with 14 bases in between. This CDR3 comprises 16 residues. Germline-derived CDR1 and CDR2 are SGHTA and FQGTGA. The CDR3 here is CASSLVADRLTGELFF. In nucleotides, the CDR3 is TGTGCCAGCAGCTTAGTTGCCGACAGGCTCACCGGGGAGCTGTTTTTT.

The CDR3 is CSARKLNILGGPIWFF. In DNA, the CDR3 is TGCAGTGCTAGGAAGCTGAACATTCTAGGGGGCCCCATTTGGTTCTTC. The chain uses TRBV20-1 and TRBJ2-1; 7 nucleotides align to TRBD1. This CDR3 contains 16 residues. Trimming took 3 bases from V and 15 from J; bases not matched to a gene: 23. Germline V CDR1 and CDR2: DFQATT, SNEGSKA (reference sequence).

The sample holds a few counts of this clonotype. The gene calls are TRBV6-5 and TRBJ2-3, with 13 bases lining up with TRBD2. V trimming: 7 bases; J trimming: 1 base; junction bases outside the gene matches: 5. Germline CDR1 is MNHEY and CDR2 is SVGAGI. The CDR3 runs 16 residues. The CDR3 DNA is TGTGCCAGCAACGCCGGACTAGCGGGGGGCACAGATACGCAGTATTTT. Amino acids: CASNAGLAGGTDTQYF.

The gene calls are TRBV28 and TRBJ2-5; perhaps TRBD1 as D (6 bases). Per germline, CDR1 MDHEN and CDR2 SYDVKM. V was clipped by 5 bases and J by 4 bases, with 17 bases between them. The CDR3 extends over 15 amino acids. CDR3 loop: CASSLTGFGVETQYF. The CDR3 DNA reads TGTGCCAGCAGTCTTACAGGGTTTGGGGTAGAGACCCAGTACTTC.

This chain uses TRBV12-3 or TRBV12-4 with TRBJ1-1; tentative D call: TRBD1 (5 bases). Trimming stripped 4 bases from V and 0 bases from J, with 15 bases between. The CDR3 is 16 residues long. CDR3 sequence: CASSSKKWGMNTEAFF. The CDR3 coding sequence is TGTGCCAGCAGTTCAAAAAAGTGGGGCATGAACACTGAAGCTTTCTTT.

This clonotype was seen a handful of times. The chain couples TRBV7-9 to TRBJ2-3; 9 nucleotides line up with TRBD2. Looked up from germline, CDR1 is SEHNR and CDR2 is FQNEAQ (reference sequence). The ends lost 1 base at V and 4 bases at J; junction bases unmatched: 3. This CDR3 is 15 amino acids long. CDR3 protein: CASSLVAGVADTQYF. Here the CDR3 DNA reads TGTGCCAGCAGCTTAGTAGCGGGAGTAGCAGATACGCAGTATTTT.

This chain uses TRBV7-9 with TRBJ2-7; 8 positions agree with TRBD2. V was pared by 2 bases and J by 6 bases, with 9 bases of the junction left unmatched. There are 15 residues in the CDR3. The germline V gene encodes CDR1 SEHNR and CDR2 FQNEAQ (reference sequence). CDR3 residues: CASSLSGGSASEQYF. CDR3 nucleotides: TGTGCCAGCAGCTTAAGCGGGGGCAGCGCCTCCGAGCAGTACTTC.

The sample holds a few counts of this clonotype. This chain joins TRBV6-2 or TRBV6-3 and TRBJ2-7; D not certain. The V end lost 2 bases, the J end lost 6 bases, and 8 bases lay between the germline ends. The CDR3 sequence is 12 residues long. Looked up from germline, CDR1 is MNHEY and CDR2 is SVGEGT. The CDR3 region has the DNA TGTGCCAGCAGTTACAAGGCAGCCGAGCAGTACTTC. Encoded protein: CASSYKAAEQYF.

The V and J genes are TRBV18 and TRBJ2-7; D is ambiguous. Trimming cost V 5 bases and J 1 base, with 15 bases left between them. Germline loops: CDR1 KGHSH, CDR2 LQKENI. The CDR3 contains 15 residues. The chain's CDR3 is CASSRVSLESYEQYF. CDR3 DNA: TGTGCCAGCTCAAGAGTCTCGTTGGAGTCCTACGAGCAGTACTTC.

The chain employs TRBV12-3 or TRBV12-4 and TRBJ2-1; possible D gene TRBD1, 6 bases. CDR3 size: 15 residues. The V and J ends lost 8 bases and 0 bases respectively, with 14 bases between them. CDR3 bases: TGTGCCAGCCTATCCGGACAGATCTCCTACAATGAGCAGTTCTTC. It yields the protein CASLSGQISYNEQFF.

This clonotype came up a few times. The rearrangement uses TRBV6-2 or TRBV6-3 and TRBJ2-7; D not resolved. Trimming shortened V by 1 base and J by 0 bases, and 10 bases separated the two germline ends. The CDR3 is 15 residues long. Per the germline V gene, CDR1 is MNHEY and CDR2 is SVGEGT. CDR3: CASSYFSPSSYEQYF. As DNA, the CDR3 is TGTGCCAGCAGTTACTTCAGCCCCAGCTCCTACGAGCAGTACTTC.

This clonotype has only a few counts. The V call is TRBV5-1, the J call TRBJ2-2; D ambiguous. Germline CDR1 reads SGHRS; CDR2 reads YFSETQ. The length of the CDR3 is 13 residues. The V gene lost 4 bases and the J gene lost 4 bases, with 8 bases spanning the gap. CDR3 bases: TGCGCCAGCAGCCACAGATCCACCGGGGAGCTGTTTTTT. Its protein product is CASSHRSTGELFF.

This clonotype was detected a few times. This sequence joins TRBV12-3 or TRBV12-4 and TRBJ2-3, with 12 bases identical to TRBD2. V was pared by 5 bases and J by 6 bases, with 9 bases of the junction left unmatched. The CDR3 has 16 residues. The CDR3 DNA is TGTGCCAGCAGTCGAGGACTAGCGGGAAAGATTGATACGCAGTATTTT. Protein sequence: CASSRGLAGKIDTQYF.